This TCR beta chain emerged from a study of CD8+CD57+ T cells in acquired aplastic anemia. CDR3 and TCR beta VDJ profiling relied on a genomic DNA template. TCRdb fed the reads into MiXCR, producing one record per CDR3 protein. The table has 450,000 to 600,000 distinct CDR3 sequences, around 32% seen once; the top ten hold roughly 0.8%. In patients chosen for sequencing, flow cytometry had shown CD8+CD57+ cell expansion. Sampling of blood occurred while the patients had still received no therapy. The CDR3 is 14 residues long. Trimming took 3 bases from V and 0 from J, leaving 6 bases between them. Germline V gene lookup returns CDR1 SGHTA and CDR2 FQGNSA. This clonotype was seen at least ten times. Its antigen is unknown. Notes on the study in general: Patients did not significantly differ from controls in CD8+ Simpson's diversity.

The chain couples TRBV7-2 to TRBJ1-5; D not resolved. Sequenced input: sorted CD4+, CD8+, or CD8+CD57+ T cells (not recorded which) from PBMCs. This clonotype originated in a human donor with aplastic anemia. The CDR3 DNA reads as TGTGCCAGCAGCTTTAAAAATAGCAATCAGCCCCAGCATTTT. Protein sequence: CASSFKNSNQPQHF.